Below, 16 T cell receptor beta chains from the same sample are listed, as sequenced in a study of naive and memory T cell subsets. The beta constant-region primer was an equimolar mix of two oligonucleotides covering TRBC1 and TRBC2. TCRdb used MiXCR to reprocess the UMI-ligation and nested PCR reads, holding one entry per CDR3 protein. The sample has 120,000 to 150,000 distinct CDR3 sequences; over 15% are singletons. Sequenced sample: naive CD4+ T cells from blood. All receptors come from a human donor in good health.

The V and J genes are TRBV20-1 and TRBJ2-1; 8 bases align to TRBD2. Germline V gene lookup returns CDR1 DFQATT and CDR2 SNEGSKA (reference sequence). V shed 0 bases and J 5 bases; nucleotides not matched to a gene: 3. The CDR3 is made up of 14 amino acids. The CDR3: CSARELAAHNEQFF. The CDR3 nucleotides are TGCAGTGCTAGAGAACTAGCGGCCCACAATGAGCAGTTCTTC.

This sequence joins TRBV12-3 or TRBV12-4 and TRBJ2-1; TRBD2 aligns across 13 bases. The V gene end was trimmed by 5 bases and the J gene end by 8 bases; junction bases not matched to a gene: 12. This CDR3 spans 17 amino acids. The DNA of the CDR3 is TGTGCCAGCAGTCCCCGACTAGCGGGAGGTTTGTGGTATGAGCAGTTCTTC. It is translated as CASSPRLAGGLWYEQFF.

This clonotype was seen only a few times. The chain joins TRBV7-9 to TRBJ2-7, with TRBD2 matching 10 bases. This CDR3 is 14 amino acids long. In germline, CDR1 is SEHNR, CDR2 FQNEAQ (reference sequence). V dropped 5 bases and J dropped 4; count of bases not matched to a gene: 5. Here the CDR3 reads CASSPSGRGYEQYF. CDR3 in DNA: TGTGCCAGCAGCCCCAGCGGGAGGGGATACGAGCAGTACTTC. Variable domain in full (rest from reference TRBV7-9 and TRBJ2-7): DTGVSQNPRHKITKRGQNVTFRCDPISEHNRLYWYRQTLGQGPEFLTYFQNEAQLEKSRLLSDRFSAERPKGSFSTLEIQRTEQGDSAMYLCASSPSGRGYEQYFGPGTRLTVT.

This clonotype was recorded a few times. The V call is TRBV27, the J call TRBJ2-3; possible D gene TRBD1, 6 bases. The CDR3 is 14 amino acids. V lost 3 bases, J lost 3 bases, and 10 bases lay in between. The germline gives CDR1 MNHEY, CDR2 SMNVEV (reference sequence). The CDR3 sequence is CASSFNRVTDTQYF. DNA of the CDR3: TGTGCCAGCAGTTTTAACAGGGTTACAGATACGCAGTATTTT.

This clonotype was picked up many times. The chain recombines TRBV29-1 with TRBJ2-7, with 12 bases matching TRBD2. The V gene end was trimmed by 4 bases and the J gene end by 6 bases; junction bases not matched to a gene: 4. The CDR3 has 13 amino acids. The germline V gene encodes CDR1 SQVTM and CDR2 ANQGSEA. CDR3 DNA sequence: TGCAGCGTTGGTCTACTAGCGGGAGGCGAGCAGTACTTC. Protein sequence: CSVGLLAGGEQYF.

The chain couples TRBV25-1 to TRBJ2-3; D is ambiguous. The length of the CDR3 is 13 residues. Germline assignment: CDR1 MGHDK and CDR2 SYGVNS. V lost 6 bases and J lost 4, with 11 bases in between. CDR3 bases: TGTGCCAGCAGACCAATATCCCCAGATACGCAGTATTTT. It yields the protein CASRPISPDTQYF.

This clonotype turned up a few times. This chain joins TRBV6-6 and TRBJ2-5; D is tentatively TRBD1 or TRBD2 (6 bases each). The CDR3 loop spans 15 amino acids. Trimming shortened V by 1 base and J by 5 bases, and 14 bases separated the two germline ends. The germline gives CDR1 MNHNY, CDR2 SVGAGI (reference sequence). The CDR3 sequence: CASSYFRGDEETQYF. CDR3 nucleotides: TGTGCCAGCAGTTACTTTAGGGGGGACGAGGAGACCCAGTACTTC.

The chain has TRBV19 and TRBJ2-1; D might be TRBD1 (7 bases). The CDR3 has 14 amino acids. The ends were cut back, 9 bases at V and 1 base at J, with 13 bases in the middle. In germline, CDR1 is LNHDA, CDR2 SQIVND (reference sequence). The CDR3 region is CASARGESYNEQFF. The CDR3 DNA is TGTGCCAGCGCCAGGGGGGAGTCCTACAATGAGCAGTTCTTC.

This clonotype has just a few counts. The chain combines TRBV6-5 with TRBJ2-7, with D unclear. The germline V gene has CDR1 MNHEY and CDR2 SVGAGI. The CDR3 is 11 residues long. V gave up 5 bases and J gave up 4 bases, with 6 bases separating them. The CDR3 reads CASSKGYEQYF. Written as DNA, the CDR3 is TGTGCCAGCAGTAAAGGGTACGAGCAGTACTTC.

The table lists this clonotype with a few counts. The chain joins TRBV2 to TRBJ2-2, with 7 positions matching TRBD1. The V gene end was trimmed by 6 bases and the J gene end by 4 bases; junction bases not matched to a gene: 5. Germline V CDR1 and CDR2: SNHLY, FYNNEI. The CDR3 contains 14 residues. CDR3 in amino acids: CASRQQGPTGELFF. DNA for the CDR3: TGTGCCAGCAGGCAACAGGGGCCCACCGGGGAGCTGTTTTTT.

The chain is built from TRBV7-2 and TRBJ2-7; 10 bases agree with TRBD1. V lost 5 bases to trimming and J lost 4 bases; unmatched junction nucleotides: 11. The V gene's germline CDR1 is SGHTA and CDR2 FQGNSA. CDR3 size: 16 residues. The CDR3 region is CASSVAGTGVIYEQYF. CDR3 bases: TGTGCCAGCAGCGTCGCCGGGACAGGGGTTATTTACGAGCAGTACTTC.

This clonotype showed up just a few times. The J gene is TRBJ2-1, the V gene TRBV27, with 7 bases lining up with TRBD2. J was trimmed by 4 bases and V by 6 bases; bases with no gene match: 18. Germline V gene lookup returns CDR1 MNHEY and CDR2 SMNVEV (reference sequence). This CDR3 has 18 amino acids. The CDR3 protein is CASSVWGIPAGNYNEQFF. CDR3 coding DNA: TGTGCCAGCAGCGTATGGGGTATTCCAGCGGGGAATTACAATGAGCAGTTCTTC.

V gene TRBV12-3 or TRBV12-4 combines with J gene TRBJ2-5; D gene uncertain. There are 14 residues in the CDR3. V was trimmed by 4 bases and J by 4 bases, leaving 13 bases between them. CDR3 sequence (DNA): TGTGCCAGCAGTTCCCAGAGGCCTGGAGAGACCCAGTACTTC. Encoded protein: CASSSQRPGETQYF.

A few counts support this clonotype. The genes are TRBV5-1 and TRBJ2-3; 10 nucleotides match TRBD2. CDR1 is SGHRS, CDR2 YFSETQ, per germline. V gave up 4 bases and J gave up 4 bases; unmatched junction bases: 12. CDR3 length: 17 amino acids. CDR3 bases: TGCGCCAGCAGCCCGGATACTAGCGGGATTATCGCAGATACGCAGTATTTT. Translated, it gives CASSPDTSGIIADTQYF. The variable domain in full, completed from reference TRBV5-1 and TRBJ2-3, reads KAGVTQTPRYLIKTRGQQVTLSCSPISGHRSVSWYQQTPGQGLQFLFEYFSETQRNKGNFPGRFSGRQFSNSRSEMNVSTLELGDSALYLCASSPDTSGIIADTQYFGPGTRLTVL.

CDR3 residues: CASSLANRGGEQYF. CDR3 coding DNA: TGTGCCAGCAGCTTAGCAAACAGGGGCGGCGAGCAGTACTTC. The gene calls are TRBV7-9 and TRBJ2-7; TRBD1 matches 7 bases. The CDR3 totals 14 residues. The V gene end was trimmed by 0 bases and the J gene end by 6 bases; junction bases not matched to a gene: 5. Germline loops: CDR1 SEHNR, CDR2 FQNEAQ (reference sequence).

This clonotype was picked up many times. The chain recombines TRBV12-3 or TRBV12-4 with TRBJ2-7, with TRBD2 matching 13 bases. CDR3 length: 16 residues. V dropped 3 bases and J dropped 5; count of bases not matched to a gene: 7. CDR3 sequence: CASSLDGLAGENEQYF. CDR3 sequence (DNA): TGTGCCAGCAGTTTGGACGGACTAGCGGGGGAAAACGAGCAGTACTTC.